This is a list of T cell receptor beta chains from one sample in a study of CD8 T cells in Susac syndrome. MiXCR, run by TCRdb on the immunoSEQ multiplex PCR reads, gives a single entry per CDR3 protein. This sample carries 150,000 to 180,000 distinct CDR3 sequences, 90% to 95% of them seen once, and the ten largest clones take about 0.19%. The sample taken for sequencing was CD8+ T cells from PBMCs. These receptor sequences come from a human donor with multiple sclerosis. The CDR3 runs from the conserved cysteine through the conserved F or W. The D gene is left open where the match is weak. Some rows mark clone size as missing; the rest say once, few, many or name a class of expanded clone.

cdr3_nt: TGTGCCAGCAGTTTAGGGACAGCCTATAGCAATCAGCCCCAGCATTTT; cdr3_aa: CASSLGTAYSNQPQHF; d_call: NA; v_call: TRBV12-3/TRBV12-4; clone_size: once; j_call: TRBJ1-5
cdr3_nt: TGCGCCAGCAGCTTGGTGGACAGGTCCGCCGACGAGCAGTACTTC; cdr3_aa: CASSLVDRSADEQYF; d_call: TRBD1; v_call: TRBV5-1; clone_size: NA; j_call: TRBJ2-7
cdr3_nt: TGTGCCAGCAGCTTAGGAGGGGGCACCGGGGAGCTGTTTTTT; cdr3_aa: CASSLGGGTGELFF; d_call: NA; v_call: TRBV7-8; clone_size: NA; j_call: TRBJ2-2
cdr3_nt: TGTGCCACCAGCGACCGGGACAGAAACACCGGGGAGCTGTTTTTT; cdr3_aa: CATSDRDRNTGELFF; d_call: TRBD1; v_call: TRBV15; clone_size: NA; j_call: TRBJ2-2
cdr3_nt: TGTGCCAGCAGAAGGAGGGGACAGGGCTACGAGCAGTACTTC; cdr3_aa: CASRRRGQGYEQYF; d_call: TRBD1; v_call: TRBV14; clone_size: NA; j_call: TRBJ2-7
cdr3_nt: TGTGCCAGCTGGACAAGCTCCTACAATGGGCAGTTCTTC; cdr3_aa: CASWTSSYNGQFF; d_call: NA; v_call: TRBV27; clone_size: NA; j_call: TRBJ2-1
cdr3_nt: TGCAGTGCTAGAGATCGTGAGGACAGGGGGAGTTATAGCAATCAGCCCCAGCATTTT; cdr3_aa: CSARDREDRGSYSNQPQHF; d_call: TRBD1; v_call: TRBV20-1; clone_size: once; j_call: TRBJ1-5
cdr3_nt: TGTGCCAGCAGCATAGGACGGAGGGATGGCGAGCAGTACTTC; cdr3_aa: CASSIGRRDGEQYF; d_call: NA; v_call: TRBV5-4; clone_size: NA; j_call: TRBJ2-7
cdr3_nt: TGTGCCACCAGCAGAGATCTGGCCGGTTCCTACAATGAGCAGTTCTTC; cdr3_aa: CATSRDLAGSYNEQFF; d_call: NA; v_call: TRBV15; clone_size: NA; j_call: TRBJ2-1
cdr3_nt: TGTGCCAGCACAGGGTTAAGCTACGAGCAGTACTTC; cdr3_aa: CASTGLSYEQYF; d_call: NA; v_call: TRBV2; clone_size: NA; j_call: TRBJ2-7
cdr3_nt: TGCAGTGCTAGGTCAAGAGCGTTCGGTTCCGAGCAGTACTTC; cdr3_aa: CSARSRAFGSEQYF; d_call: NA; v_call: TRBV20-1; clone_size: NA; j_call: TRBJ2-7